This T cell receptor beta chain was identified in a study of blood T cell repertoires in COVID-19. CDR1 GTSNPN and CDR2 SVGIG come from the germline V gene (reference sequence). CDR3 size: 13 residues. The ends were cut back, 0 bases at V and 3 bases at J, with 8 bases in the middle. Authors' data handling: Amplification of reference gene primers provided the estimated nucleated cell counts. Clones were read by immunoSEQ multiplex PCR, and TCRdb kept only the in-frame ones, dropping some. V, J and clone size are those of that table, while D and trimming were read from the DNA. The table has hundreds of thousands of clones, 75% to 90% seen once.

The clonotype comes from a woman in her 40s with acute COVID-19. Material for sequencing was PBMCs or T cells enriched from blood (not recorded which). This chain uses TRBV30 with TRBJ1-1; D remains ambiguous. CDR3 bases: TGTGCCTGGAGTGTACGGGTGGACACTGAAGCTTTCTTT. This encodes CAWSVRVDTEAFF.